The present T cell receptor beta chain was sequenced within a study of early T cells in non-severe SARS-CoV-2 infection. The V end was cut by 0 bases, the J end by 1 base, with 10 bases between. The CDR3 has 15 amino acids. Germline loops: CDR1 SGHNT, CDR2 YYREEE (reference sequence). TCRdb re-called the 5' RACE reads with MiXCR, one entry per CDR3 protein. The sample holds around 77,000 distinct CDR3 sequences, about 9.5% seen once. This specimen was whole blood, taken at baseline. The sequence derives from an adult who was a healthcare worker with PCR-confirmed SARS-CoV-2 infection or an uninfected control (not recorded which). The J gene is TRBJ2-5, the V gene TRBV5-4, with D perhaps TRBD2 (6 bases). Written as DNA, the CDR3 is TGTGCCAGCAGCTTGGTCGGAGGGGCCCAAGAGACCCAGTACTTC. It translates to CASSLVGGAQETQYF.